This T cell receptor (beta chain) was identified during a study of T cell responses to AZD1222 COVID-19 vaccine (dated by TCRdb to about 2021). With regard to the full study: TCR sequencing covered more than 230 trial participants: 200 to 220 given two doses of AZD1222 and 26 given two doses of MenACWY control vaccine. Trial participants were enrolled into age subgroups of 18-55, 56-69 and 70-plus years, which contained about 150, 28 and 57 TCR-sequenced participants, respectively. Results and caveats for the whole study, not just this receptor: Epitopes outside the regions mutated in the B.1.351 and B.1.1.7 variants were reportedly recognized by nearly half of the unique spike-specific TCRs. No day 14 peak-response samples were available, so repertoires were characterized only after the peak T cell response. Conclusions about previously exposed vaccinees were limited because only six AZD1222 recipients were SARS-CoV-2 seropositive at baseline. Participants were mostly white British and included more females than males, and it was suggested by the authors that clonal diversity may have been underestimated. CD4 TCRs associated with the vaccine covered the entire spike protein, and the dominant responses were in regions 160-218 and 743-854. After two AZD1222 doses, spike-specific TCR breadth and depth were significantly higher than at day 0 and than in MenACWY recipients. In the small 56-69-year group, the increase in depth fell short of significance, most likely because of low power.

The time point label for this specimen denotes: about 28 days (+/-7) after the second vaccine dose. AZD1222 recipients whose second dose came at about 4 weeks and those whose second dose came at about 12 weeks were combined into one group, since spike-specific TCR depth and breadth did not differ between the two schedules. Vaccinee samples were obtained from the UK trials COV001 and COV002, which included a single-blind randomized controlled phase 2/3 trial of AZD1222 (ChAdOx1 nCoV-19) in healthy adults. For TCRbeta chain sequencing, PBMC samples were collected from trial participants at day 0 and at day 28 after the second dose. The CDR3 regions of human TCRbeta chains were subjected to immunosequencing. In the authors' own workflow: Repertoire TCRs were matched against a reference library of SARS-CoV-2-specific TCRs generated with the MIRA antigen-specificity platform. Breadth was defined as the fraction of unique TCRs that were SARS-CoV-2-associated. Depth was defined as the fraction of total T cells that were SARS-CoV-2-associated. Using the MIRA data, every spike-specific TCR was mapped to the spike region that the TCR reacted to and assigned to either a CD4 or a CD8 class. Log10-transformed breadth and depth values were compared by one-way ANOVA with Sidak's multiple comparisons tests. Held by TCRdb, this immuneACCESS table contains in-frame sequences only and omits some clones. Under half of the omission traces to an unresolved V gene where checked; the cause of the rest is unknown. V and J calls and clone size come straight from that table; D and trimming were deduced from the DNA. The sample table records around 120,000 clones; approximately 90% of these occur just once. Roughly 7% of the sample goes to the ten largest clones.

This clone was seen only once. Its target antigen remains unknown. No base quality values were provided; no much bigger clone lies one nucleotide off. V and J are trimmed by 6 bases and 2 bases, and the gene matches miss 9 bases of the junction. Spanning cysteine to phenylalanine, the CDR3 consists of 15 amino acids. Only CDR3 DNA is held: 45 bases, read in frame from base 1. Looking up the germline V gene yields CDR1 SQVTM and CDR2 ANQGSEA. This receptor was obtained from an adult who received the AZD1222 COVID-19 vaccine. The sample was peripheral blood, taken 28 days after the second AZD1222 dose. In this chain, TRBV29-1 is recombined with TRBJ2-3; 9 bases in the junction line up with TRBD2. In nucleotides, the sequence is TGCAGCGTCGGCTCCCTAGCGGGGTTCACAGATACGCAGTATTTT. This translates into CSVGSLAGFTDTQYF.